The 14 T cell receptor beta chains given below trace back to one sample, sequenced in a study of blood T cell repertoires in COVID-19. The protocol was immunoSEQ multiplex PCR, while the TCRdb copy is restricted to in-frame clones and leaves out a portion. The table records just under 60,000 clones, about 78% of them present only once. Sequenced input: peripheral blood. The receptors stem from an elderly man with acute or convalescent COVID-19.

The chain is built from TRBV6-5 and TRBJ1-1, with D hard to call. Trimming pared 6 bases from V and 6 bases from J, leaving 17 bases between. The germline gives CDR1 MNHEY, CDR2 SVGAGI. The CDR3 runs 14 residues. In nucleotides, the CDR3 is TGTGCCAGCAGACGGCGGGAAAGATCACCTGAAGCTTTCTTT. Its protein product is CASRRRERSPEAFF.

The chain carries TRBV6-5 and TRBJ1-2, with TRBD1 as a possible D gene (5 bases). Germline V gives CDR1 MNHEY, CDR2 SVGAGI. The CDR3 consists of 14 residues. The V and J ends lost 7 bases and 4 bases respectively, with 16 bases between them. CDR3 sequence reads: CASKTDSPTYGYTF. As DNA, the CDR3 is TGTGCCAGCAAAACCGACAGTCCTACCTATGGCTACACCTTC.

The chain recombines TRBV11-1 with TRBJ2-2, with 7 bases identical to TRBD2. V lost 4 bases and J lost 4; bases outside the gene matches: 9. CDR3 size: 16 residues. Germline V gene data show CDR1 as SGHAT and CDR2 as FQDESV (reference sequence). The CDR3 here is CASSWGAGASTGELFF. DNA for the CDR3: TGTGCCAGCAGCTGGGGCGCGGGAGCGAGCACCGGGGAGCTGTTTTTT.

The DNA of the CDR3 is TGTGCCAGCAGTGTGGGCAGGGCATACGAGCAGTACTTC. Protein sequence: CASSVGRAYEQYF. The V gene is TRBV2, the J gene TRBJ2-7; maybe TRBD1 (5 bases). CDR3 length: 13 residues. In germline, CDR1 is SNHLY, CDR2 FYNNEI. Trimming removed 4 bases from V and 4 bases from J, with 11 bases in between.

The genes are TRBV5-1 and TRBJ1-1, with D possibly matching TRBD1 (6 bases). Deletions cut 2 bases from V and 3 bases from J, with 20 bases between. This CDR3 is 17 amino acids long. Germline V gene sequence: CDR1 SGHRS, CDR2 YFSETQ. CDR3 bases: TGCGCCAGCAGCTTACGTCCAGGGGCCGCATTGGACACTGAAGCTTTCTTT. Residues: CASSLRPGAALDTEAFF.

The chain is built from TRBV11-2 and TRBJ2-7; weak D call: TRBD1 (5 bases). V was shortened by 6 bases and J by 4 bases, with 7 bases between the two germline ends. CDR3 length: 11 residues. Per the germline V gene, CDR1 is SGHAT and CDR2 is FQNNGV. The CDR3 protein is CASRSGYEQYF. Here the CDR3 DNA reads TGTGCCAGCAGATCAGGGTACGAGCAGTACTTC.

The sample holds one count of this clone. The V and J genes are TRBV11-3 and TRBJ1-4, with D possibly being TRBD1 (5 bases). This CDR3 comprises 14 residues. Trimming took off 5 bases at V and 2 bases at J, with 9 bases between the two ends. Per germline, CDR1 SGHNT and CDR2 YENEEA. DNA for the CDR3: TGTGCCAGCAGCCCGCGGGGGACTAATGAAAAACTGTTTTTT. This translates into CASSPRGTNEKLFF.

The V gene is TRBV5-1, the J gene TRBJ2-7; 8 bases are shared with TRBD1. This CDR3 is built from 15 residues. V dropped 3 bases and J dropped 5; count of bases not matched to a gene: 10. Germline V CDR1 and CDR2: SGHRS, YFSETQ. CDR3 sequence reads: CASSYGQGFSHEQYF. In DNA, the CDR3 is TGCGCCAGCAGCTATGGACAGGGTTTTTCCCACGAGCAGTACTTC.

The CDR3 region has the DNA TGCAGCGTCGACGGGGGAGGCGAGCAGTACTTC. Its translation is CSVDGGGEQYF. The J gene is TRBJ2-7, the V gene TRBV29-1; tentatively, D is TRBD2 (6 bases). The CDR3 contains 11 residues. Germline values: CDR1 SQVTM, CDR2 ANQGSEA. Trimming shortened V by 6 bases and J by 6 bases, and 12 bases separated the two germline ends.

The V call is TRBV2, the J call TRBJ1-1; possibly TRBD1 for D (5 bases). Trimming removed 7 bases from V and 1 base from J, with 16 bases in between. The V gene's germline CDR1 is SNHLY and CDR2 FYNNEI. The CDR3 is made up of 15 amino acids. CDR3 region: CASKVVGLANTEAFF. The CDR3 nucleotides are TGTGCCAGCAAGGTGGTGGGACTTGCGAACACTGAAGCTTTCTTT.

The chain employs TRBV5-1 and TRBJ2-1; the D gene is possibly TRBD2 (6 bases). V was pared by 3 bases and J by 8 bases, with 9 bases between. The CDR3 is 12 amino acids. Germline CDR1 and CDR2: SGHRS and YFSETQ. In nucleotides, the CDR3 is TGCGCCAGCAGCTGGCGCGGGGATGAGCAGTTCTTC. This translates into CASSWRGDEQFF.

V usage is TRBV5-4 and J usage is TRBJ2-3, with a tentative D call TRBD2 (6 bases). V was shortened by 6 bases and J by 6 bases, with 23 bases between the two germline ends. Germline CDR1 and CDR2: SGHNT and YYREEE (reference sequence). This CDR3 contains 16 residues. This CDR3 reads CASTRWGGGVADTQYF. The CDR3 DNA reads TGTGCCAGCACCAGATGGGGAGGCGGGGTCGCGGATACGCAGTATTTT.

The chain recombines TRBV5-1 with TRBJ1-6; TRBD1 aligns across 7 bases. Germline CDR1 SGHRS, CDR2 YFSETQ. J was trimmed by 7 bases and V by 2 bases; bases with no gene match: 6. The CDR3 loop spans 15 amino acids. The CDR3 coding sequence is TGCGCCAGCAGCTTATATGGACAGGAGAATTCACCCCTCCACTTT. Amino acids: CASSLYGQENSPLHF.

This clone showed up just once. The V and J genes are TRBV19 and TRBJ2-1, with D possibly TRBD2 on 5 matching bases. There are 15 residues in the CDR3. Trimming removed 8 bases from V and 6 bases from J, with 20 bases in between. Germline V gene lookup returns CDR1 LNHDA and CDR2 SQIVND (reference sequence). The CDR3 region has the DNA TGTGCCAGTGGGGTTGGACTTATTAGGGTCAATGAGCAGTTCTTC. It encodes CASGVGLIRVNEQFF.